These 28 T cell receptor beta chains were all obtained from the same sample, sequenced in a study of blood T cells in healthy people across ages. Together with a sample-barcoded 5' primer, a J-beta primer mix was included in a second PCR lasting roughly 6 to 12 cycles. From the 5' RACE reads, TCRdb called clonotypes with MiXCR, one entry per CDR3 protein. This table has about 670,000 distinct CDR3 sequences, roughly two fifths appearing once. The sample taken for sequencing was blood. The receptors were gathered from a man older than 75 in good health.

The chain is built from TRBV19 and TRBJ2-7; 8 nucleotides align to TRBD2. This CDR3 has 15 amino acids. Per the germline V gene, CDR1 is LNHDA and CDR2 is SQIVND (reference sequence). Unmatched junction bases numbered 9, after V lost 6 bases and J lost 2 bases. Written as DNA, the CDR3 is TGTGCCAGTAGCACCCGCGGGGGGCGAACCTACGAGCAGTACTTC. It encodes CASSTRGGRTYEQYF.

With regard to this clonotype: A much larger clone differs by one base, so this may be a read error. V and J are TRBV24-1 and TRBJ2-1; 9 bases line up with TRBD1. The CDR3 loop spans 15 amino acids. V lost 4 bases, J lost 13 bases, and 13 bases stayed unmatched. The germline V gene encodes CDR1 KGHDR and CDR2 SFDVKD. The CDR3 DNA reads TGTGCCACCAGTGACCCGAGGACAGGGGAAGAGACCCAGTTCTTC. It yields the protein CATSDPRTGEETQFF.

The rearrangement links TRBV10-3 to TRBJ2-3; 11 nucleotides match TRBD1. V gave up 5 bases and J gave up 5 bases; unmatched junction bases: 6. The CDR3 spans 15 residues. The V gene's germline CDR1 is ENHRY and CDR2 SYGVKD. The CDR3, as DNA: TGTGCCATCAGTCCCGGACAGGGGGCCGGAGATACGCAGTATTTT. Translation: CAISPGQGAGDTQYF.

This clonotype was found many times. A junction end diverges from the germline sequence, so it may reflect a read error. This rearrangement joins TRBV7-9 to TRBJ2-6; D is unresolved. CDR3 length equals 15 residues. Germline-derived CDR1 and CDR2 are SEHNR and FQNEAQ (reference sequence). The CDR3 DNA follows: TGTGCCAGCAGTTTAGGAAGCTCTGGGGCCAACGTCCTGACTTTC. Translating it yields CASSLGSSGANVLTF.

This clonotype has more than one count but fewer than ten. The chain recombines TRBV20-1 with TRBJ2-3, with a weak D call TRBD2 (7 bases). Trimming removed 6 bases from V and 0 bases from J, with 13 bases in between. CDR3 length: 14 amino acids. Germline V lookup: CDR1 DFQATT, CDR2 SNEGSKA (reference sequence). The CDR3 nucleotides read TGCAGTGCCCCGGGGAGGGGGAGCACAGATACGCAGTATTTT. Protein product: CSAPGRGSTDTQYF.

This clonotype has a single count. An end of the junction differs from the germline gene, which may be a read error. This sequence joins TRBV6-2 or TRBV6-3 and TRBJ2-1; 10 bases map to TRBD2. In germline, CDR1 is MNHEY, CDR2 SVGEGT. The CDR3 runs 18 residues. This CDR3 reads CAGSYLSSGRPTYNEQFF. In nucleotides, the CDR3 is TGTGCCGGCAGTTACCTGTCTAGCGGGAGACCTACGTACAATGAGCAGTTCTTC.

The gene calls are TRBV7-2 and TRBJ1-1; perhaps TRBD1 as D (6 bases). Germline V gene data show CDR1 as SGHTA and CDR2 as FQGNSA. The CDR3 sequence is 14 residues long. The ends were cut back, 5 bases at V and 0 bases at J, with 10 bases in the middle. CDR3 region: CASSTGILNTEAFF. The CDR3 DNA sequence: TGTGCCAGCAGCACAGGGATACTGAACACTGAAGCTTTCTTT.

The table lists this clonotype with a few counts. The chain employs TRBV12-3 or TRBV12-4 and TRBJ1-1, with TRBD1 identical over 9 bases. With 7 bases clipped from V and 2 bases from J, the junction kept 5 bases outside the gene matches. The CDR3 covers 14 residues. The chain's CDR3 is CASTPGQGNTEAFF. CDR3 bases: TGTGCCAGCACCCCGGGACAGGGCAACACTGAAGCTTTCTTT.

The chain is built from TRBV9 and TRBJ2-1, with 8 bases matching TRBD2. Germline V gene sequence: CDR1 SGDLS, CDR2 YYNGEE. This CDR3 has 16 residues. V trimming: 0 bases; J trimming: 9 bases; junction bases outside the gene matches: 11. CDR3 coding DNA: TGTGCCAGCAGCGTAGGAGGGGGGGGACTAGAAGGTGAGCAGTTCTTC. Translation: CASSVGGGGLEGEQFF.

This chain links TRBV6-2 or TRBV6-3 with TRBJ2-5, with TRBD2 identical over 13 bases. The germline V gene encodes CDR1 MNHEY and CDR2 SVGEGT. V shed 7 bases, J shed 3 bases, and the junction held 2 bases outside the gene matches. The CDR3 has 14 amino acids. The DNA of the CDR3 is TGTGCCAGCAATGGACTAGCGGGAGAAGAGACCCAGTACTTC. Translating it yields CASNGLAGEETQYF.

The chain has TRBV9 and TRBJ2-6; D remains ambiguous. V was trimmed by 4 bases and J by 4 bases, leaving 18 bases between them. Germline lookup yields CDR1 SGDLS and CDR2 YYNGEE. The CDR3 is 17 residues long. The CDR3 nucleotides are TGTGCCAGCAGCCCCCGGGTCGCCCGGTGGGGGGCCAACGTCCTGACTTTC. It is translated as CASSPRVARWGANVLTF.

With regard to this clonotype: This may be a read error, as it is one base from a much larger clone. V usage is TRBV6-5 and J usage is TRBJ2-1; maybe TRBD1 (6 bases). Germline CDR1 reads MNHEY; CDR2 reads SVGAGI. The CDR3 has 14 residues. V dropped 6 bases and J dropped 13 bases, with 22 bases sitting between them. The CDR3 coding sequence is TGTGCCAGCAGGCCAACAGGGCCTAAAGAGACCCAGTTCTTC. It is translated as CASRPTGPKETQFF.

This clonotype has more than one count but fewer than ten. The rearrangement links TRBV12-3 or TRBV12-4 to TRBJ2-2; TRBD1 might be the D (6 bases). The CDR3 runs 14 residues. The V end was cut by 7 bases, the J end by 1 base, with 10 bases between. The CDR3 sequence: CASMPGQNTGELFF. CDR3 sequence (DNA): TGTGCCAGCATGCCGGGACAGAACACCGGGGAGCTGTTTTTT.

V and J are TRBV7-2 and TRBJ2-1; perhaps TRBD2 as D (5 bases). Trimming left V 1 base short and J 7 bases short, with 17 bases between. Germline CDR1 and CDR2: SGHTA and FQGNSA. The CDR3 is 16 residues long. The CDR3 DNA sequence: TGTGCCAGCAGCTTAGTATCCGGGAACATTTGGAATGAGCAGTTCTTC. Translated: CASSLVSGNIWNEQFF.

A note on this clonotype: Since a much larger clone is just one base distant, this may be a read error. The chain employs TRBV7-3 and TRBJ2-1; the D is unclear. Matching the DNA end better, TRBJ2-7 makes the J call doubtful. The CDR3 contains 16 residues. Germline V gene lookup returns CDR1 SGHTA and CDR2 FQGTGA. The CDR3 DNA reads TGTGCCAGCAGCTTAACTGCGCGGAACGTATACAATGAGCAGTACTTC. Protein product: CASSLTARNVYNEQYF.

This clonotype was seen a few times. V is TRBV15 and J is TRBJ2-7; D uncertain. Germline CDR1 is LNHNV and CDR2 is YYDKDF (reference sequence). The CDR3 is 14 amino acids. V lost 1 base to trimming and J lost 3 bases, with 10 bases between them. The CDR3 loop reads CATSRGHEHYEQYF. The CDR3 DNA sequence: TGTGCCACCAGCAGAGGCCATGAGCACTACGAGCAGTACTTC.

Note on this clonotype: The junction differs from germline at one of its ends, possibly a read error. The V gene is TRBV20-1, the J gene TRBJ2-7; possibly TRBD2 for D (5 bases). Germline values: CDR1 DFQATT, CDR2 SNEGSKA (reference sequence). The CDR3 runs 11 residues. The CDR3 DNA reads TGCAGTACTAGAGGCCCGAGGGAGCAGTACTTC. Its protein product is CSTRGPREQYF.

This chain joins TRBV10-3 and TRBJ2-1; 14 bases line up with TRBD2. V shed 5 bases, J shed 0 bases, and the junction held 9 bases outside the gene matches. From germline, CDR1 is ENHRY and CDR2 SYGVKD. The CDR3 has 19 residues. The CDR3 loop is CAISPVPGTSGGSYNEQFF. In DNA form, the CDR3 reads TGTGCCATCAGTCCAGTCCCCGGGACTAGCGGGGGCTCCTACAATGAGCAGTTCTTC.

This clonotype was detected only a few times. V usage is TRBV19 and J usage is TRBJ2-5; 11 bases are a match to TRBD2. Losses at the gene ends were 5 bases for V and 6 bases for J; bases not matched to a gene: 8. This CDR3 has 15 residues. Germline V gene lookup returns CDR1 LNHDA and CDR2 SQIVND (reference sequence). The CDR3 region is CASSELAGVGKTQYF. CDR3 bases: TGTGCCAGTAGTGAACTAGCGGGGGTAGGAAAGACCCAGTACTTC.

The V gene is TRBV27, the J gene TRBJ2-1; weak D call: TRBD2 (6 bases). The CDR3 is made up of 11 amino acids. V gave up 5 bases and J gave up 13 bases, with 12 bases separating them. The V gene's germline CDR1 is MNHEY and CDR2 SMNVEV (reference sequence). Here the CDR3 reads CASSRQEGQFF. CDR3 DNA sequence: TGTGCCAGCAGTCGCCAGGAGGGCCAGTTCTTC.

This chain uses TRBV4-2 with TRBJ1-2; 9 nucleotides align to TRBD1. The length of the CDR3 is 15 residues. The V gene's germline CDR1 is LGHNA and CDR2 YNFKEQ. With 2 bases clipped from V and 5 bases from J, the junction kept 6 bases outside the gene matches. The CDR3 sequence: CASSQRDRADYGYTF. CDR3 in DNA: TGTGCCAGCAGCCAACGGGACAGGGCGGATTATGGCTACACCTTC.

The chain couples TRBV7-2 to TRBJ2-7; 8 nucleotides align to TRBD2. The ends lost 1 base at V and 2 bases at J; junction bases unmatched: 10. The CDR3 length is 17 residues. CDR1 is SGHTA, CDR2 FQGNSA, per germline. The CDR3: CASSLGASGGYPYEQYF. The CDR3 DNA is TGTGCCAGCAGCTTAGGAGCCAGCGGGGGCTACCCCTACGAGCAGTACTTC.

On this clonotype: At one end, the junction sequence differs from germline, possibly due to a read error. This chain links TRBV4-3 with TRBJ1-2; 7 nucleotides match TRBD1. Germline V gene sequence: CDR1 LGHNA, CDR2 YSLEER. The CDR3 length is 15 residues. CDR3 coding DNA: TGCGTCAGCAGCCCTGAAGAAGACAGGGTAACTGCCTACTCCTTC. This sequence encodes CVSSPEEDRVTAYSF.

This chain links TRBV2 with TRBJ2-1, with D perhaps matching TRBD1 (6 bases). Germline lookup yields CDR1 SNHLY and CDR2 FYNNEI. Trimming left V 5 bases short and J 6 bases short, with 14 bases between. CDR3 length: 14 amino acids. The CDR3 bases are TGTGCCAGCAGTACCAACAGGGACCTCAATGAGCAGTTCTTC. It is translated as CASSTNRDLNEQFF.

This clonotype was counted a few times. The chain is built from TRBV7-2 and TRBJ2-5, with D perhaps being TRBD1 or TRBD2 (5 bases each). CDR1 is SGHTA and CDR2 is FQGNSA in the germline V gene. The CDR3 runs 13 residues. Trimming pared 0 bases from V and 9 bases from J, leaving 11 bases between. The CDR3 protein is CASSLAALGAQYF. CDR3 nucleotides: TGTGCCAGCAGCTTAGCGGCCTTGGGGGCCCAGTACTTC.

For this clonotype: The junction does not match germline at one end; this may be a read error. The genes are TRBV28 and TRBJ2-7; 9 bases align to TRBD2. Germline V lookup: CDR1 MDHEN, CDR2 SYDVKM. This CDR3 is built from 14 residues. The chain's CDR3 is CVSSRTYSGSEQYF. DNA for the CDR3: TGTGTCAGCAGCCGTACATATAGCGGGAGCGAGCAGTACTTC.

The V and J genes are TRBV11-2 and TRBJ2-1; 11 bases align to TRBD2. Trimming cost V 2 bases and J 6 bases; bases outside gene matches: 3. Per the germline V gene, CDR1 is SGHAT and CDR2 is FQNNGV. There are 15 residues in the CDR3. CDR3 sequence reads: CASSLISGGANEQFF. The CDR3 DNA sequence: TGTGCCAGCAGCTTAATTAGCGGGGGGGCCAATGAGCAGTTCTTC.

This clonotype was observed many times. The V and J genes are TRBV6-2 or TRBV6-3 and TRBJ2-7; 8 nucleotides agree with TRBD1. Germline V CDR1 and CDR2: MNHEY, SVGEGT. Trimming at V came to 6 bases and at J to 4 bases, leaving 2 bases not matched to a gene. CDR3 length: 12 residues. The DNA of the CDR3 is TGTGCCAGCAGGACAGGGGATTACGAGCAGTACTTC. Amino acid sequence: CASRTGDYEQYF.